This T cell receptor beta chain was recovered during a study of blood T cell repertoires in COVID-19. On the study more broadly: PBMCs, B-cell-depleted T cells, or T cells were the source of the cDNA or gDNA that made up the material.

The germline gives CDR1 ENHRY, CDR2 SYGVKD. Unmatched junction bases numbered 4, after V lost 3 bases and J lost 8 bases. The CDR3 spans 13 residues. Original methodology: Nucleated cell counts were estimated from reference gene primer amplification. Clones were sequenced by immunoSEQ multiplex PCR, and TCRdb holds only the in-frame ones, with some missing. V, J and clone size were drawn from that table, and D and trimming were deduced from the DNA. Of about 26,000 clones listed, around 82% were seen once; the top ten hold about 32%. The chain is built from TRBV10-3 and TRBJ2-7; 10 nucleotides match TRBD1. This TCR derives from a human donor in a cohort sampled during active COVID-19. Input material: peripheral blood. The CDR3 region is CAISEGTGVQQYF. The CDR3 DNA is TGTGCCATCAGTGAAGGGACAGGGGTTCAGCAGTACTTC.